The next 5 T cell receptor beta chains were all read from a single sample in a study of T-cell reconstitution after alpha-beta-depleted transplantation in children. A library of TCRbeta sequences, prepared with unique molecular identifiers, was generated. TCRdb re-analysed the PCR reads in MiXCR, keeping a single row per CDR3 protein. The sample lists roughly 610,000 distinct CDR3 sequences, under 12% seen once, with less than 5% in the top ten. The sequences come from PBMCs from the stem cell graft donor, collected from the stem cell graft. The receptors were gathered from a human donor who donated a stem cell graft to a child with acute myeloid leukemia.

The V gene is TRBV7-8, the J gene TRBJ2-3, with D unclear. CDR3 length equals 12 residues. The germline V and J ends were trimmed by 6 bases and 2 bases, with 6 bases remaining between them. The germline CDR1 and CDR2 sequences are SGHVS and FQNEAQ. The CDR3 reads CASRTFTDTQYF. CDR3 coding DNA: TGTGCCAGCAGGACCTTCACAGATACGCAGTATTTT.

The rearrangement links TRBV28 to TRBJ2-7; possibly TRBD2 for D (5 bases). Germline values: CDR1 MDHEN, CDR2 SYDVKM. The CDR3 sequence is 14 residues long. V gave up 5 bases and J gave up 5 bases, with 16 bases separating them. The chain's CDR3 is CASSPAPGSNEQYF. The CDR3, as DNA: TGTGCCAGCAGTCCTGCTCCGGGGAGTAACGAGCAGTACTTC.

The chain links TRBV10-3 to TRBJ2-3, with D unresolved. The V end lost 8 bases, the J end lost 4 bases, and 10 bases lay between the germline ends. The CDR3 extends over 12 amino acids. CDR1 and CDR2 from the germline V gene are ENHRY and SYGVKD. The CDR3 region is CAISNTPDTQYF. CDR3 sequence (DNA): TGTGCCATCTCAAACACCCCAGATACGCAGTATTTT.

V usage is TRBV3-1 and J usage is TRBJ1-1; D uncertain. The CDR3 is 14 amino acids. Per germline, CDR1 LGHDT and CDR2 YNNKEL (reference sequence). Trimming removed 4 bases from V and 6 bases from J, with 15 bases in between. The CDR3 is CASSPPHATSEAFF. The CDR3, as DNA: TGTGCCAGCAGCCCCCCACATGCGACGTCTGAAGCTTTCTTT. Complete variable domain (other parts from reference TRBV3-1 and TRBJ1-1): DTAVSQTPKYLVTQMGNDKSIKCEQNLGHDTMYWYKQDSKKFLKIMFSYNNKELIINETVPNRFSPKSPDKAHLNLHINSLELGDSAVYFCASSPPHATSEAFFGQGTRLTVV.

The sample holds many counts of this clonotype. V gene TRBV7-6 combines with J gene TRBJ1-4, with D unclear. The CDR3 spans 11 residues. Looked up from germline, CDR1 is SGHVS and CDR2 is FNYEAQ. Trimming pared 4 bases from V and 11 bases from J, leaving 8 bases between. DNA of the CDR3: TGTGCCAGCAGCTCCGGGAGGAAACTGTTTTTT. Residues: CASSSGRKLFF.